The present T cell receptor (beta chain) was sequenced within a study of CD8 T cells in Susac syndrome. At the level of the study: Patients with Susac syndrome were therapy-naive, treated with corticosteroids, or treated with intravenous immunoglobulin alone when blood was collected. Overall study results and limits: Peak Susac CD8+ clonal expansion was seen in TEMRA cells and active patients.

About this clonotype itself: The antigen remains undetermined.

Random hexamers were used to reverse transcribe an amount of roughly 0.5 to 1 ug RNA. TCRdb called the immunoSEQ multiplex PCR reads again in MiXCR, with one record for every CDR3 protein. Counted here are about 76,000 distinct CDR3 sequences, about 93% occurring once; the ten biggest clones make up roughly 0.45%. The TCR was taken from a human donor with Susac syndrome. The sequencing input was CD8+ T cells from PBMCs.

CDR3 loop: CSVGRGYEQYF. CDR3 in DNA: TGCAGCGTGGGCAGGGGGTACGAGCAGTACTTC. The chain has TRBV29-1 and TRBJ2-7, with TRBD1 identical over 7 bases. V gave up 6 bases and J gave up 4 bases; unmatched junction bases: 3. Germline assignment: CDR1 SQVTM and CDR2 ANQGSEA. The CDR3 runs 11 residues.